A single sample gave rise to the 28 T cell receptor beta chains below, sequenced in a study of blood T cell repertoires in COVID-19. Assay: immunoSEQ multiplex PCR; the TCRdb copy retains only in-frame clones and omits some. The sample lists about 160,000 clones, 80% to 90% occurring once. The sequenced sample was PBMCs or T cells enriched from blood (not recorded which). These TCRs come from a woman aged 45-65 years in a cohort exposed to, infected with or recovered from COVID-19 (not recorded which).

Written as DNA, the CDR3 is TGTGCCAGCAGCCGAGACAGGGAAGGGGAGACCCAGTACTTC. This gives the protein CASSRDREGETQYF. V gene TRBV2 combines with J gene TRBJ2-5; 7 nucleotides match TRBD1. The V gene's germline CDR1 is SNHLY and CDR2 FYNNEI. V dropped 6 bases and J dropped 5; count of bases not matched to a gene: 9. The CDR3 runs 14 residues.

This chain uses TRBV29-1 with TRBJ2-2; TRBD2 might be the D (5 bases). V lost 8 bases to trimming and J lost 6 bases, with 13 bases between them. The CDR3 runs to 12 residues. CDR1 SQVTM and CDR2 ANQGSEA come from the germline V gene. The CDR3 coding sequence is TGCAGCTCTCGGACTCACGCCGGGGAGCTGTTTTTT. Its translation: CSSRTHAGELFF.

This clone was recorded a few times. This chain uses TRBV28 with TRBJ1-2; 7 bases line up with TRBD1. The CDR3 consists of 16 residues. V was pared by 7 bases and J by 7 bases, with 18 bases of the junction left unmatched. Germline V CDR1 and CDR2: MDHEN, SYDVKM. CDR3 in amino acids: CASIPLRGSGPGGYTF. CDR3 in DNA: TGTGCCAGCATTCCACTCAGGGGGTCAGGGCCTGGTGGCTACACCTTC.

The chain carries TRBV18 and TRBJ1-1; D is ambiguous. V was clipped by 3 bases and J by 3 bases, with 8 bases between them. Looked up from germline, CDR1 is KGHSH and CDR2 is LQKENI. The CDR3 is made up of 13 amino acids. The chain's CDR3 is CASSPAAHTEAFF. The CDR3 DNA sequence: TGTGCCAGCTCACCGGCAGCGCACACTGAAGCTTTCTTT.

This chain uses TRBV11-2 with TRBJ1-4; 9 bases agree with TRBD1. Looked up from germline, CDR1 is SGHAT and CDR2 is FQNNGV. J lost 6 bases, V lost 5 bases, and 7 bases had no gene match. The CDR3 sequence is 15 residues long. CDR3 in amino acids: CASSPRTGVDEKLFF. The DNA for the CDR3 is TGTGCCAGCAGCCCCAGGACAGGGGTTGATGAAAAACTGTTTTTT.

This chain joins TRBV3-1 (or the pseudogene TRBV3-2) and TRBJ1-2; the D gene is possibly TRBD1 (5 bases). Germline assignment: CDR1 LGHDT and CDR2 YNNKEL (reference sequence). This CDR3 region has 14 residues. Trimming left V 0 bases short and J 8 bases short, with 13 bases between. The CDR3 nucleotides are TGTGCCAGCAGCCAAGAGGGGGGTTTTTCCGGCTACACCTTC. Protein sequence: CASSQEGGFSGYTF.

The chain recombines TRBV12-3 or TRBV12-4 with TRBJ2-1; D remains ambiguous. This CDR3 has 11 amino acids. With 8 bases removed from V and 4 bases from J, the gap between germline ends came to 6 bases. In DNA form, the CDR3 reads TGTGCCAGCTCCGAGTACAATGAGCAGTTCTTC. It is translated as CASSEYNEQFF.

V usage is TRBV7-3 and J usage is TRBJ2-5, with 12 bases fitting TRBD2. The length of the CDR3 is 17 residues. V lost 2 bases, J lost 4 bases, and 8 bases stayed unmatched. Germline loops: CDR1 SGHTA, CDR2 FQGTGA. The CDR3 region is CASSLVSSGGARETQYF. In nucleotides, the CDR3 is TGTGCCAGCAGCTTAGTTTCTAGCGGGGGGGCCCGAGAGACCCAGTACTTC.

The V and J genes are TRBV5-1 and TRBJ1-2, with 11 bases aligning to TRBD1. Germline V gene data show CDR1 as SGHRS and CDR2 as YFSETQ. V lost 4 bases to trimming and J lost 7 bases; unmatched junction nucleotides: 6. CDR3 size: 14 residues. CDR3 coding DNA: TGCGCCAGCAGCGGACAGGGGGCAATCTCTGGCTACACCTTC. It yields the protein CASSGQGAISGYTF.

V and J are TRBV19 and TRBJ1-6, with TRBD1 matching over 7 bases. This CDR3 comprises 14 residues. Germline lookup yields CDR1 LNHDA and CDR2 SQIVND (reference sequence). V shed 5 bases and J 6 bases; nucleotides not matched to a gene: 4. The CDR3 here is CASSPDRINSPLHF. CDR3 nucleotide sequence: TGTGCCAGTAGTCCGGACAGGATTAATTCACCCCTCCACTTT.

The genes are TRBV28 and TRBJ2-7, with D maybe TRBD1 (6 bases). V lost 3 bases, J lost 2 bases, and 14 bases lay in between. The CDR3 covers 15 residues. Germline V gene sequence: CDR1 MDHEN, CDR2 SYDVKM. CDR3 loop: CASSLSSTGTYEQYF. In nucleotides, the CDR3 is TGTGCCAGCAGTTTGAGTTCGACAGGAACCTACGAGCAGTACTTC.

The chain joins TRBV6-5 to TRBJ2-7, with D perhaps TRBD2 (6 bases). V lost 7 bases, J lost 3 bases, and 13 bases lay in between. The germline V gene has CDR1 MNHEY and CDR2 SVGAGI. The CDR3 totals 13 residues. This CDR3 is CASNLRRDYEQYF. The CDR3 DNA sequence: TGTGCCAGCAATCTAAGGAGGGACTACGAGCAGTACTTC.

The table lists this clone with a few counts. The genes are TRBV6-2 or TRBV6-3 and TRBJ1-5; perhaps TRBD1 as D (6 bases). With 0 bases removed from V and 0 bases from J, the gap between germline ends came to 12 bases. Germline V CDR1 and CDR2: MNHEY, SVGEGT. CDR3 length equals 17 residues. CDR3: CASSYSVGATSNQPQHF. CDR3 nucleotides: TGTGCCAGCAGTTACTCCGTGGGGGCCACTAGCAATCAGCCCCAGCATTTT.

The chain uses TRBV7-2 and TRBJ2-5; 10 bases map to TRBD1. Per germline, CDR1 SGHTA and CDR2 FQGNSA. The CDR3 has 17 amino acids. Trimming took 2 bases from V and 5 from J; bases not matched to a gene: 11. The CDR3: CASSLRARTGGGETQYF. The CDR3 DNA follows: TGTGCCAGCAGCTTAAGGGCCCGGACAGGGGGTGGGGAGACCCAGTACTTC.

The chain links TRBV28 to TRBJ2-7; 7 positions agree with TRBD2. Germline lookup yields CDR1 MDHEN and CDR2 SYDVKM. V trimming: 1 base; J trimming: 2 bases; junction bases outside the gene matches: 5. CDR3 length: 15 residues. The CDR3 nucleotides read TGTGCCAGCAGTTTATTTCGCGGGAGTACCTACGAGCAGTACTTC. Its translation: CASSLFRGSTYEQYF.

The rearrangement joins TRBV28 to TRBJ1-1; 11 nucleotides agree with TRBD1. Losses at the gene ends were 4 bases for V and 4 bases for J; bases not matched to a gene: 5. Per germline, CDR1 MDHEN and CDR2 SYDVKM. The CDR3 consists of 15 residues. CDR3 in DNA: TGTGCCAGCAGTTCCCGCGGGACAGGGGGCACTGAAGCTTTCTTT. This encodes CASSSRGTGGTEAFF.

The table lists this clone with a count of one. The V and J genes are TRBV5-1 and TRBJ2-1; 11 bases line up with TRBD1. This CDR3 comprises 18 residues. V trimming: 4 bases; J trimming: 7 bases; junction bases outside the gene matches: 16. CDR1 and CDR2 from the germline V gene are SGHRS and YFSETQ. In DNA, the CDR3 is TGCGCCAGCAGCCCCCGGGGGACAGGGGGAACCTTAGGTAATGAGCAGTTCTTC. Its translation is CASSPRGTGGTLGNEQFF.

The chain employs TRBV19 and TRBJ1-2; 7 bases are a match to TRBD1. CDR1 and CDR2 from the germline V gene are LNHDA and SQIVND (reference sequence). V was pared by 5 bases and J by 2 bases, with 5 bases of the junction left unmatched. The CDR3 covers 14 residues. The CDR3 nucleotides read TGTGCCAGTAGTGCTCAGACAGGGAACTATGGCTACACCTTC. This translates into CASSAQTGNYGYTF. The variable domain in full, with the rest retrieved from reference TRBV19 and TRBJ1-2, is DGGITQSPKYLFRKEGQNVTLSCEQNLNHDAMYWYRQDPGQGLRLIYYSQIVNDFQKGDIAEGYSVSREKKESFPLTVTSAQKNPTAFYLCASSAQTGNYGYTFGSGTRLTVV.

Of note for this clone: This sample includes further DNA sequences coding for the same CDR3. In DNA, the CDR3 is TGTGCCAGCAGCTTAGGGCAGGTGAACACTGAAGCTTTCTTT. It yields the protein CASSLGQVNTEAFF. This chain links TRBV7-9 with TRBJ1-1; D is ambiguous. Germline values: CDR1 SEHNR, CDR2 FQNEAQ (reference sequence). The CDR3 extends over 14 amino acids. Trimming left V 1 base short and J 0 bases short, with 6 bases between.

This chain joins TRBV10-3 and TRBJ1-1, with 10 nucleotides matching TRBD1. Germline CDR1 is ENHRY and CDR2 is SYGVKD. CDR3 length equals 15 residues. The V segment lost 2 bases and the J segment 6 bases; nucleotides outside the gene matches: 6. The CDR3, as DNA: TGTGCCATCAGTGAGCCGGGACAGGGGATACCTGAAGCTTTCTTT. This gives the protein CAISEPGQGIPEAFF.

The chain has TRBV10-3 and TRBJ1-5; the match to TRBD1 covers 7 bases. The CDR3 totals 16 residues. V gave up 2 bases and J gave up 0 bases; unmatched junction bases: 4. Germline V CDR1 and CDR2: ENHRY, SYGVKD. Here the CDR3 DNA reads TGTGCCATCAGTGAGCGGGACAGAAATAGCAATCAGCCCCAGCATTTT. Protein: CAISERDRNSNQPQHF.

The V and J genes are TRBV14 and TRBJ2-7; D unresolved. The CDR3 consists of 12 residues. V lost 5 bases and J 7 bases, leaving 12 bases between the germline ends. Germline-derived CDR1 and CDR2 are SGHDN and FVKESK. CDR3 nucleotides: TGTGCCAGCAGCTATTTATCACGGGAGCAGTACTTC. Translating gives CASSYLSREQYF.

The chain uses TRBV20-1 and TRBJ2-1; a weak D match, TRBD2 (6 bases). Trimming cost V 3 bases and J 7 bases, with 7 bases left between them. The CDR3 contains 11 residues. CDR1 and CDR2 from the germline V gene are DFQATT and SNEGSKA (reference sequence). CDR3 amino acids: CSASGSNEQFF. In DNA form, the CDR3 reads TGCAGTGCTAGCGGGAGTAATGAGCAGTTCTTC.

The genes are TRBV29-1 and TRBJ2-2, with 11 nucleotides matching TRBD2. This CDR3 is built from 15 residues. The V gene end was trimmed by 7 bases and the J gene end by 5 bases; junction bases not matched to a gene: 9. The V gene's germline CDR1 is SQVTM and CDR2 ANQGSEA. The CDR3 DNA is TGCAGCGCCTCGGGGCTAGCGGGGGGAACCGGGGAGCTGTTTTTT. Its translation: CSASGLAGGTGELFF.

A remark on this clone: The junction departs from germline at one end; a sequencing error may be responsible. This sequence joins TRBV7-7 and TRBJ2-5, with 9 bases aligning to TRBD2. There are 14 residues in the CDR3. Looked up from germline, CDR1 is SSHAT and CDR2 is FNYEAQ (reference sequence). CDR3 protein: CASSPAGGGETQYF. DNA of the CDR3: TGTGCTAGCAGCCCAGCGGGGGGAGGCGAGACCCAGTACTTC.

This chain connects TRBV19 to TRBJ1-2; 9 positions match TRBD1. CDR3 length: 15 amino acids. CDR1 and CDR2 from the germline V gene are LNHDA and SQIVND (reference sequence). The V segment lost 9 bases and the J segment 4 bases; nucleotides outside the gene matches: 12. In DNA, the CDR3 is TGTGCCAGCCAATGGGACAGGGCTTCGGGCTATGGCTACACCTTC. Translation gives CASQWDRASGYGYTF.

The V and J genes are TRBV2 and TRBJ1-1; D ambiguous. Trimming cost V 10 bases and J 4 bases, with 13 bases left between them. The germline V gene has CDR1 SNHLY and CDR2 FYNNEI. The CDR3 consists of 12 residues. Here the CDR3 reads CAIQLGSTEAFF. CDR3 bases: TGTGCCATCCAACTTGGTAGCACTGAAGCTTTCTTT.

V and J are TRBV6-4 and TRBJ1-5; D is possibly TRBD1 (6 bases). CDR3 size: 14 residues. With 5 bases removed from V and 6 bases from J, the gap between germline ends came to 14 bases. Per the germline V gene, CDR1 is MRHNA and CDR2 is SNTAGT. DNA of the CDR3: TGTGCCAGCAGTCAGGGGTGGATGGGTCAGCCCCAGCATTTT. Protein product: CASSQGWMGQPQHF.